These 8 T cell receptor beta chains came from one sample sequenced in a study of human T cells and chemical hapten exposure. Via MiXCR, TCRdb re-called the RACE reads, giving one row per CDR3 protein. Found here are around 300,000 distinct CDR3 sequences, roughly 6.9% of them singletons; the top ten hold roughly 8%. Time point noted: patch test 1, 2 weeks after DPC sensitization. Treatment: therapeutic diphenylcyclopropenone sensitization with weekly scalp DPC. This specimen was whole blood, taken in connection with sensitization to the hapten diphenylcyclopropenone (DPC). The receptor set was obtained from a woman aged 18-30 years with alopecia areata. Some clones in this sample may be carry-over from other donors' samples.

A few counts support this clonotype. The genes are TRBV28 and TRBJ2-7, with TRBD1 matching over 9 bases. V shed 7 bases and J 0 bases; nucleotides not matched to a gene: 7. The CDR3 is 15 amino acids. Germline V gene sequence: CDR1 MDHEN, CDR2 SYDVKM. DNA for the CDR3: TGTGCCAGCACTATACAGGGGGCCCTCTCCTACGAGCAGTACTTC. Translating gives CASTIQGALSYEQYF.

This clonotype was detected many times. The gene calls are TRBV10-3 and TRBJ1-5; unclear D gene. Germline loops: CDR1 ENHRY, CDR2 SYGVKD. Trimming stripped 4 bases from V and 0 bases from J, with 10 bases between. CDR3 length equals 15 residues. The DNA of the CDR3 is TGTGCCATCAGTGTAGGGCCCCATAGCAATCAGCCCCAGCATTTT. It specifies CAISVGPHSNQPQHF.

This clonotype was counted a few times. The J gene is TRBJ1-2, the V gene TRBV27; 8 bases agree with TRBD1. The CDR3 covers 16 residues. The J segment lost 7 bases and the V segment lost 6 bases, leaving 16 bases of the junction unmatched. Germline CDR1 reads MNHEY; CDR2 reads SMNVEV (reference sequence). DNA of the CDR3: TGTGCCAGCAGCCAAAGCTCACGGACAGGGCGGGGTGGCTACACCTTC. Its protein product is CASSQSSRTGRGGYTF.

The sample holds many counts of this clonotype. The chain recombines TRBV20-1 with TRBJ2-7, with 9 positions matching TRBD1. This CDR3 has 12 residues. With 8 bases clipped from V and 7 bases from J, the junction kept 9 bases outside the gene matches. Germline lookup yields CDR1 DFQATT and CDR2 SNEGSKA (reference sequence). The CDR3 DNA is TGCAGTACGACAGGGGGATCGGAGGAGCAGTACTTC. Its protein product is CSTTGGSEEQYF.

The chain uses TRBV18 and TRBJ1-2; D is ambiguous. This CDR3 has 15 amino acids. Germline CDR1 KGHSH, CDR2 LQKENI. V shed 3 bases and J shed 3 bases, with 14 bases lying between them. DNA of the CDR3: TGTGCCAGCTCACCCGGTACCTCACCTTACTATGGCTACACCTTC. This encodes CASSPGTSPYYGYTF.

This chain connects TRBV12-3 or TRBV12-4 to TRBJ1-6; weak D call: TRBD1 (6 bases). The V gene lost 6 bases and the J gene lost 7 bases, with 13 bases spanning the gap. The CDR3 totals 14 residues. DNA of the CDR3: TGTGCCAGCAGCTACAGGGCAGGCAATTCACCCCTCCACTTT. Encoded protein: CASSYRAGNSPLHF.

This clonotype was detected a few times. V gene TRBV2 combines with J gene TRBJ1-4, with TRBD1 as a possible D gene (6 bases). The V gene's germline CDR1 is SNHLY and CDR2 FYNNEI. V was pared by 6 bases and J by 6 bases, with 11 bases between. This CDR3 is built from 13 residues. The CDR3 sequence is CASSGTPYEKLFF. CDR3 bases: TGTGCCAGCAGCGGGACACCGTATGAAAAACTGTTTTTT.

This clonotype was picked up many times. V and J are TRBV7-2 and TRBJ2-3, with 9 positions matching TRBD2. CDR3 size: 15 residues. V lost 2 bases, J lost 5 bases, and 5 bases stayed unmatched. Germline CDR1 reads SGHTA; CDR2 reads FQGNSA. The CDR3 spells CASSLLRGGRDTQYF. The CDR3 DNA is TGTGCCAGCAGCTTATTGCGGGGGGGCAGAGATACGCAGTATTTT.